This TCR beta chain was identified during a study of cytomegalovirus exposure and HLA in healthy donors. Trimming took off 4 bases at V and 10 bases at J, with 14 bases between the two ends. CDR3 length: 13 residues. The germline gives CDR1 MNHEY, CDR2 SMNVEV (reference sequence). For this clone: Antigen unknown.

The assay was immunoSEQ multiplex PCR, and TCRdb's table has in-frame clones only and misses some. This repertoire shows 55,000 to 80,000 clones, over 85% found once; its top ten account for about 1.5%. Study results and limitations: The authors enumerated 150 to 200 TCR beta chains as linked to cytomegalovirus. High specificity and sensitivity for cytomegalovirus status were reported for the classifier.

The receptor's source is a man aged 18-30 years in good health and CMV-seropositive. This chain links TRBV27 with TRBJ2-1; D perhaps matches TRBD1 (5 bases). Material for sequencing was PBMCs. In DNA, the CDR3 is TGTGCCAGCAGTTATTCTCAGGACACAGAGCAGTTCTTC. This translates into CASSYSQDTEQFF.